This TCR beta chain was captured in a study of regulatory T cells in long-lasting Graves disease. This clonotype was observed a handful of times. Time point reported: persistent/refractory GD, antithyroid drugs over 5 years with positive TRAb. Researchers made the TCR library from RNA that was extracted from PBMCs. Both iRepertoire HTBI primers and Arm-PCR of CDR3 regions were used to build the TCR beta libraries. TCRdb reanalysed the multiplex PCR reads using MiXCR and keeps one entry per CDR3 protein. The data hold roughly 700,000 distinct CDR3 sequences, with about 32% observed a single time. Trimming removed 0 bases at V and 4 bases at J, with 6 bases between. Per the germline V gene, CDR1 is SGHTA and CDR2 is FQGTGA. The CDR3 loop spans 13 amino acids.

The sample here was peripheral blood mononuclear cells (PBMCs), taken when the disease was refractory, from a patient treated with antithyroid drugs. The receptor was isolated from a female donor with Graves disease. This chain joins TRBV7-3 and TRBJ1-2, with D hard to call. This CDR3 is CASSLTPGYGYTF. The CDR3 DNA reads TGTGCCAGCAGCTTAACGCCAGGCTATGGCTACACCTTC.